These 22 T cell receptor beta chains were sequenced from one sample in a study of cytomegalovirus exposure and HLA in healthy donors. PCR used 60 Vbeta primers and 13 Jbeta primers. The repertoire was sequenced with immunoSEQ multiplex PCR; TCRdb's copy has only in-frame clones and lacks some. The sample shows a few hundred thousand clones, nearly 95% of them seen only once. Sequenced: PBMCs. Source of these receptors: a girl aged 2-10 years in good health and CMV-seronegative.

The CDR3 here is CASSVEGDTSTDTQYF. CDR3 sequence (DNA): TGTGCCAGCAGCGTAGAGGGGGATACTAGCACAGATACGCAGTATTTT. The V call is TRBV9, the J call TRBJ2-3; possibly TRBD1 for D (6 bases). Looked up from germline, CDR1 is SGDLS and CDR2 is YYNGEE. The CDR3 has 16 amino acids. The ends were cut back, 0 bases at V and 0 bases at J, with 11 bases in the middle.

This clone was seen just once. This chain connects TRBV7-8 to TRBJ2-2, with 11 bases that match TRBD1. The CDR3 length is 18 residues. The J segment lost 3 bases and the V segment lost 3 bases, leaving 9 bases of the junction unmatched. The germline CDR1 and CDR2 sequences are SGHVS and FQNEAQ. The DNA of the CDR3 is TGTGCCAGCAGCTTGCCAGGGACAGGGGGAGCCTACACCGGGGAGCTGTTTTTT. Translated: CASSLPGTGGAYTGELFF.

The rearrangement uses TRBV4-2 and TRBJ2-1; the match to TRBD2 covers 13 bases. CDR1 and CDR2 from the germline V gene are LGHNA and YNFKEQ. Germline trimming cut 2 bases from V and 6 bases from J; bases unmatched to any gene: 7. The CDR3 spans 17 residues. Here the CDR3 DNA reads TGTGCCAGCAGCCAACAACCACTAGCGGGGGGGCCCAATGAGCAGTTCTTC. It yields the protein CASSQQPLAGGPNEQFF.

CDR3 nucleotides: TGTGCCAGTAGTATCGGTTGGGGACAGTTTAACTATGGCTACACCTTC. This encodes CASSIGWGQFNYGYTF. The rearrangement joins TRBV19 to TRBJ1-2, with 7 bases identical to TRBD1. The germline CDR1 and CDR2 sequences are LNHDA and SQIVND (reference sequence). Trimming took 3 bases from V and 1 from J; bases not matched to a gene: 8. The CDR3 loop spans 16 amino acids.

The chain links TRBV10-2 to TRBJ1-2, with D maybe TRBD1 (6 bases). Germline lookup yields CDR1 WSHSY and CDR2 SAAADI. Trimming shortened V by 3 bases and J by 8 bases, and 16 bases separated the two germline ends. The CDR3 runs 14 residues. CDR3 sequence: CASSDPGTLSGYTF. The CDR3 nucleotides are TGCGCCAGCAGTGACCCGGGGACATTATCCGGCTACACCTTC.

This sequence joins TRBV11-2 and TRBJ1-1; D gene unclear. This CDR3 has 11 amino acids. Germline V CDR1 and CDR2: SGHAT, FQNNGV. V shed 6 bases and J shed 2 bases, with 4 bases lying between them. CDR3 residues: CASSSNTEAFF. The DNA of the CDR3 is TGTGCCAGCAGTAGTAACACTGAAGCTTTCTTT.

This clone showed up just once. The chain uses TRBV5-6 and TRBJ1-2; D perhaps matches TRBD1 (6 bases). The CDR3 spans 14 residues. Trimming pared 5 bases from V and 2 bases from J, leaving 13 bases between. Germline CDR1 SGHDT, CDR2 YYEEEE. CDR3 region: CASRTPGQNYGYTF. DNA of the CDR3: TGTGCCAGCAGAACCCCTGGACAGAACTATGGCTACACCTTC.

The chain joins TRBV14 to TRBJ1-4; perhaps TRBD1 as D (6 bases). The CDR3 spans 12 residues. V shed 4 bases and J shed 8 bases, with 8 bases lying between them. The V gene's germline CDR1 is SGHDN and CDR2 FVKESK. CDR3: CASSRGREKLFF. The CDR3 DNA follows: TGTGCCAGCAGCCGGGGGCGAGAAAAACTGTTTTTT.

The J gene is TRBJ2-5, the V gene TRBV7-8; maybe TRBD2 (6 bases). V lost 3 bases to trimming and J lost 5 bases, with 16 bases between them. This CDR3 comprises 15 residues. Per the germline V gene, CDR1 is SGHVS and CDR2 is FQNEAQ. The CDR3 loop is CASSLEGAPQETQYF. The CDR3 nucleotides are TGTGCCAGCAGCTTGGAGGGAGCGCCCCAGGAGACCCAGTACTTC.

The chain couples TRBV4-1 to TRBJ2-1; the D is unclear. The V gene's germline CDR1 is MGHRA and CDR2 YSYEKL. V lost 3 bases to trimming and J lost 4 bases, with 19 bases between them. This CDR3 is built from 17 residues. CDR3 region: CASSQRDTYQFYNEQFF. The CDR3 DNA is TGCGCCAGCAGCCAGCGAGACACCTACCAATTTTACAATGAGCAGTTCTTC.

The genes are TRBV5-1 and TRBJ2-7; 7 bases are a match to TRBD2. The CDR3 has 16 amino acids. V gave up 0 bases and J gave up 0 bases; unmatched junction bases: 6. The V gene's germline CDR1 is SGHRS and CDR2 YFSETQ. The CDR3 DNA reads TGCGCCAGCAGCTTGGCACGAGCGGGAAGCTCCTACGAGCAGTACTTC. Its protein product is CASSLARAGSSYEQYF.

The rearrangement links TRBV11-3 to TRBJ1-1; no definite D call. CDR3 length equals 15 residues. V was cut by 2 bases and J by 1 base, with 11 bases left in between. The germline gives CDR1 SGHNT, CDR2 YENEEA. The CDR3 region is CASSLRGKRNTEAFF. CDR3 DNA: TGTGCCAGCAGCTTACGGGGTAAGCGGAACACTGAAGCTTTCTTT.

This clone was counted only a few times. The chain employs TRBV5-8 and TRBJ1-3; the D is unclear. There are 15 residues in the CDR3. The V gene lost 6 bases and the J gene lost 4 bases, with 17 bases spanning the gap. Germline values: CDR1 SGHTS, CDR2 YDEGEE. The CDR3 region has the DNA TGTGCCAGCATCTACGGACGGGGAAAGGGAAACACCATATATTTT. This gives the protein CASIYGRGKGNTIYF.

V is TRBV4-2 and J is TRBJ2-5, with 8 bases aligning to TRBD2. The CDR3 is 15 residues long. The V and J ends lost 0 bases and 4 bases, in that order; junction bases with no gene match: 4. CDR1 is LGHNA and CDR2 is YNFKEQ in the germline V gene. The CDR3 spells CASSQEAGVGETQYF. DNA of the CDR3: TGTGCCAGCAGCCAAGAAGCGGGAGTTGGAGAGACCCAGTACTTC.

This clone has a single count. The CDR3 nucleotides read TGTGCCAGCAGCCGTACAGGGGCTGAGCAGTTCTTC. This codes for CASSRTGAEQFF. This chain connects TRBV11-3 to TRBJ2-1; 7 bases map to TRBD1. Germline-derived CDR1 and CDR2 are SGHNT and YENEEA. The CDR3 loop spans 12 amino acids. J gave up 9 bases and V 5 bases, and 4 bases lay outside the gene matches.

The chain employs TRBV5-1 and TRBJ1-2, with 7 positions matching TRBD1. The CDR3 covers 14 residues. Trimming took 2 bases from V and 3 from J; bases not matched to a gene: 4. Germline V gives CDR1 SGHRS, CDR2 YFSETQ. CDR3 in amino acids: CASSFDRADYGYTF. DNA for the CDR3: TGCGCCAGCAGCTTCGACAGGGCCGACTATGGCTACACCTTC.

The sample holds one count of this clone. The CDR3 spells CASTTQGATVLFAEAFF. The CDR3 coding sequence is TGTGCCAGTACCACACAGGGGGCAACAGTTCTTTTCGCTGAAGCTTTCTTT. The chain is built from TRBV19 and TRBJ1-1, with 9 bases aligning to TRBD1. The junction had 18 bases not matched to a gene; V was cut back by 7 bases and J by 6 bases. This CDR3 has 17 residues. From germline, CDR1 is LNHDA and CDR2 SQIVND (reference sequence). Filled out from reference TRBV19 and TRBJ1-1, the complete variable domain reads DGGITQSPKYLFRKEGQNVTLSCEQNLNHDAMYWYRQDPGQGLRLIYYSQIVNDFQKGDIAEGYSVSREKKESFPLTVTSAQKNPTAFYLCASTTQGATVLFAEAFFGQGTRLTVV.

The chain links TRBV4-1 to TRBJ2-2; 11 bases line up with TRBD1. The CDR3 totals 16 residues. In germline, CDR1 is MGHRA, CDR2 YSYEKL. Germline trimming cut 4 bases from V and 5 bases from J; bases unmatched to any gene: 6. The CDR3 protein is CASSRAGTGGTGELFF. CDR3 DNA sequence: TGCGCCAGCAGCCGGGCGGGGACAGGGGGAACCGGGGAGCTGTTTTTT.

This chain links TRBV4-1 with TRBJ1-6, with a tentative D call TRBD1 (5 bases). Germline-derived CDR1 and CDR2 are MGHRA and YSYEKL. Trimming took off 4 bases at V and 7 bases at J, with 23 bases between the two ends. The CDR3 is 18 amino acids. CDR3 protein: CASSRDQDTQLRNSPLHF. In nucleotides, the CDR3 is TGCGCCAGCAGCCGCGACCAGGACACCCAATTGAGGAATTCACCCCTCCACTTT.

The V and J genes are TRBV5-4 and TRBJ2-3; a possible D gene is TRBD2 (5 bases). CDR1 and CDR2 from the germline V gene are SGHNT and YYREEE (reference sequence). Trimming removed 2 bases at V and 0 bases at J, with 10 bases between. The length of the CDR3 is 15 residues. The chain's CDR3 is CASSFSAGSTDTQYF. CDR3 DNA: TGTGCCAGCAGCTTTAGCGCGGGCAGCACAGATACGCAGTATTTT.

This chain uses TRBV19 with TRBJ1-2; 8 bases fit TRBD1. V shed 3 bases and J 4 bases; nucleotides not matched to a gene: 7. This CDR3 comprises 15 residues. Germline-derived CDR1 and CDR2 are LNHDA and SQIVND (reference sequence). The CDR3 reads CASSMSDRVPYGYTF. The CDR3 region has the DNA TGTGCCAGTAGTATGTCGGACAGGGTGCCCTATGGCTACACCTTC.

CDR3 in DNA: TGTGCCAGCAGTGCACGCTACAGGATGATGGGTAACTCTGGAAACACCATATATTTT. Its translation: CASSARYRMMGNSGNTIYF. The chain recombines TRBV6-1 with TRBJ1-3, with D maybe TRBD1 (5 bases). The ends were cut back, 4 bases at V and 0 bases at J, with 22 bases in the middle. The germline V gene encodes CDR1 MNHNS and CDR2 SASEGT. CDR3 size: 19 residues.